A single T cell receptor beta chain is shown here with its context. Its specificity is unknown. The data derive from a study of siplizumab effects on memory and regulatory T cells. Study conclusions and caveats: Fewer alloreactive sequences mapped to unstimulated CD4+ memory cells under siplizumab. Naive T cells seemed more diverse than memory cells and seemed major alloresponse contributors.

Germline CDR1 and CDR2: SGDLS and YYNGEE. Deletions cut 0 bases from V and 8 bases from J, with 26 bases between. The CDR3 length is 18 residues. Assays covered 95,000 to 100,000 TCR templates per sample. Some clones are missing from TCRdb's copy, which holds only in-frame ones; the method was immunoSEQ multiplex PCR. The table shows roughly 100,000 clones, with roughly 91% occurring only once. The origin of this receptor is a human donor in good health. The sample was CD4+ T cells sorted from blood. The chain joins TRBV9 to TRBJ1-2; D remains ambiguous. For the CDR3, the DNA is TGTGCCAGCAGCGTAGACCTCCTTTCCTTAACAGAACCGGGAGGCTACACCTTC. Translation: CASSVDLLSLTEPGGYTF.